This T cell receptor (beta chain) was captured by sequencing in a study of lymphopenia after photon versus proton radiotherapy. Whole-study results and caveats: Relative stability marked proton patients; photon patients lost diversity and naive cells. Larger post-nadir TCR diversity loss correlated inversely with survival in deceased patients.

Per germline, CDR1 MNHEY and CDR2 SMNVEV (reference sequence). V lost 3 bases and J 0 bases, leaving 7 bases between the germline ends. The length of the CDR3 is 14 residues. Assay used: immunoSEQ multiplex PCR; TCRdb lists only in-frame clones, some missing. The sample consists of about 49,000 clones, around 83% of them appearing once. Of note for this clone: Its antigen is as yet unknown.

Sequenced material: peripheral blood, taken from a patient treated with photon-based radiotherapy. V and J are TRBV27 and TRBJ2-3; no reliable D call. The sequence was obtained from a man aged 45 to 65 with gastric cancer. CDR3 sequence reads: CASSFISSTDTQYF. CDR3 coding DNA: TGTGCCAGCAGTTTCATTTCTAGCACAGATACGCAGTATTTT.